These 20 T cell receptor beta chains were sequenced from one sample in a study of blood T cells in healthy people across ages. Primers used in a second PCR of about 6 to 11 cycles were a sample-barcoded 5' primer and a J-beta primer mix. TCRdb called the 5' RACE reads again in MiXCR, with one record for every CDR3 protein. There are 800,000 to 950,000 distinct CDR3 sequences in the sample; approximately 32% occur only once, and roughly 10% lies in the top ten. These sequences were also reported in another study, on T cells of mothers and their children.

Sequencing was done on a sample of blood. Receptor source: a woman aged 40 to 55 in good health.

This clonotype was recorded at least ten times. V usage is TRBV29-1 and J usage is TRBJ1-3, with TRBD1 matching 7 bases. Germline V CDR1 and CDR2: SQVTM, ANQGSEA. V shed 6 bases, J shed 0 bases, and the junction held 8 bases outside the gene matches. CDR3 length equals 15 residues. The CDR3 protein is CSVVGQPGSGNTIYF. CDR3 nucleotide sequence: TGCAGCGTCGTGGGACAGCCAGGCTCTGGAAACACCATATATTTT.

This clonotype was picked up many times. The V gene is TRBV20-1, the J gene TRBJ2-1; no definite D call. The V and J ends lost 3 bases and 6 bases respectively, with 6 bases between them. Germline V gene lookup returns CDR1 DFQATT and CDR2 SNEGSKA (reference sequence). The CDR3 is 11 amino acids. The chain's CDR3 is CSASKRNEQFF. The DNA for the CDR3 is TGCAGTGCTAGTAAGCGCAATGAGCAGTTCTTC.

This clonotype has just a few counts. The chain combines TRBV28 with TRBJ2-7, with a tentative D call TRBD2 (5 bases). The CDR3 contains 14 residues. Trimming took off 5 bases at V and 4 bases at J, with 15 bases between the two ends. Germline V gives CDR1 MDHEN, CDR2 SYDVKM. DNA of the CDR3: TGTGCCAGCAGTCGTCCGGACTTTGGATACGAGCAGTACTTC. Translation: CASSRPDFGYEQYF. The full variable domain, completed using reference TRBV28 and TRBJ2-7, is DVKVTQSSRYLVKRTGEKVFLECVQDMDHENMFWYRQDPGLGLRLIYFSYDVKMKEKGDIPEGYSVSREKKERFSLILESASTNQTSMYLCASSRPDFGYEQYFGPGTRLTVT.

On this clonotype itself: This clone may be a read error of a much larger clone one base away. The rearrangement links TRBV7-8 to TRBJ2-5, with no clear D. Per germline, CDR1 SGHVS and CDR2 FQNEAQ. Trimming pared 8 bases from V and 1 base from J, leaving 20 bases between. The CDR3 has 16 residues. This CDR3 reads CASLVGEPSLQETQYF. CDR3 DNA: TGTGCCAGCTTAGTCGGCGAGCCCTCCCTCCAAGAGACCCAGTACTTC.

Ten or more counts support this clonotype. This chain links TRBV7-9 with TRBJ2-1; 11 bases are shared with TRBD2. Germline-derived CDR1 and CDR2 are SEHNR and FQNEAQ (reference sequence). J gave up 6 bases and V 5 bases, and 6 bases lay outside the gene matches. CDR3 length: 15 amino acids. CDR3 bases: TGTGCCAGCAGCCCACTAGCGGGGGCCCCCAATGAGCAGTTCTTC. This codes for CASSPLAGAPNEQFF.

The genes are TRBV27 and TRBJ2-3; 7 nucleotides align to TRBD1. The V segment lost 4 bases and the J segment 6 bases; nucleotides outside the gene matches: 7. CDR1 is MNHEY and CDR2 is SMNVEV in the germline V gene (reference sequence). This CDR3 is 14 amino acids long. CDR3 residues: CASSSRQGGDTQYF. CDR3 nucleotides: TGTGCCAGCAGTTCCCGACAGGGCGGGGATACGCAGTATTTT.

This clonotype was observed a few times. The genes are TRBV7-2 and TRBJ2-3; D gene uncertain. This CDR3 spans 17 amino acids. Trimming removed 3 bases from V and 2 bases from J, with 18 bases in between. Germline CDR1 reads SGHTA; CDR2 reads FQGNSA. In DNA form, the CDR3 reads TGTGCCAGCAGCTTGGCCGGAACGGGTGCCTACACAGATACGCAGTATTTT. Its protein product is CASSLAGTGAYTDTQYF.

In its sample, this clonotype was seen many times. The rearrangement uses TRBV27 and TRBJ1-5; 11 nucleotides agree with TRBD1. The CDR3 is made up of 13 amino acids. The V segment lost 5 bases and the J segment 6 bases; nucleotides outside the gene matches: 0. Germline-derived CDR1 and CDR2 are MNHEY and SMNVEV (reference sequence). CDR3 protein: CASSGTGGQPQHF. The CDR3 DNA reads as TGTGCCAGCAGTGGGACAGGGGGTCAGCCCCAGCATTTT.

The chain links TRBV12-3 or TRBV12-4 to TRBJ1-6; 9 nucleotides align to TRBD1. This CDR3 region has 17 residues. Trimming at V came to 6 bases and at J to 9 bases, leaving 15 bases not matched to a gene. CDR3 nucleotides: TGTGCCAGCAGCAAAAGGACAGGGGCCTATTCTAGTTCACCCCTCCACTTT. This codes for CASSKRTGAYSSSPLHF.

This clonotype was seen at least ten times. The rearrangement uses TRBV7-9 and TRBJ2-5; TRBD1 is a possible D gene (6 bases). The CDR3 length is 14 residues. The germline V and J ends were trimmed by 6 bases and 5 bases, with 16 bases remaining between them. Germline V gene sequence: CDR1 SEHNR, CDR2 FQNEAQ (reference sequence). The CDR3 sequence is CASRWTVAGETQYF. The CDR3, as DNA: TGTGCCAGCAGATGGACAGTGGCCGGGGAGACCCAGTACTTC.

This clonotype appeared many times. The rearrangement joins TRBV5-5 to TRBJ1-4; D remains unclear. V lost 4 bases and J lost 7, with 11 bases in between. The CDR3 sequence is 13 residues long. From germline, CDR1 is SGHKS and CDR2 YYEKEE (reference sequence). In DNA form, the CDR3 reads TGTGCCAGCAGCCCGACGGGGAGTGAAAAACTGTTTTTT. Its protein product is CASSPTGSEKLFF.

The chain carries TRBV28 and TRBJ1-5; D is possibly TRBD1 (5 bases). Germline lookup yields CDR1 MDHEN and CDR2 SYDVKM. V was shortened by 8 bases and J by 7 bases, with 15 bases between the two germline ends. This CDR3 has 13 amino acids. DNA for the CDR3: TGTGCCAGCCTCGACAGACCCGGACAGCCCCAGCATTTT. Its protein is CASLDRPGQPQHF.

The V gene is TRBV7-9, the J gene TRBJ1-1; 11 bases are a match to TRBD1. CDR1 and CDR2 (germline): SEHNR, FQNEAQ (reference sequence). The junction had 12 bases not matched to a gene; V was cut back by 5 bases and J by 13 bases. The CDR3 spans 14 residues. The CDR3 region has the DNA TGTGCCAGCAGCCTGGCCGGGACAGGGGGGTTCGTTTTCTTT. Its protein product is CASSLAGTGGFVFF.

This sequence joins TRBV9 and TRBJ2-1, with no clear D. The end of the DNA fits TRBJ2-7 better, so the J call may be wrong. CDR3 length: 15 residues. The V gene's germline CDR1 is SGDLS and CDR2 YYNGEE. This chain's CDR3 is CASSVEAFSYNEQYF. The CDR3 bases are TGTGCCAGCAGCGTAGAGGCGTTCTCCTACAATGAGCAGTACTTC.

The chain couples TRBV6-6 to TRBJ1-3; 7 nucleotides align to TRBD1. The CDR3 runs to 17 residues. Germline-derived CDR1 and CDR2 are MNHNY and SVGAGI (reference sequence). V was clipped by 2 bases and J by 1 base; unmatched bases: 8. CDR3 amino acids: CASSYAGGPVSGNTIYF. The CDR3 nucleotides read TGTGCCAGCAGTTACGCAGGGGGGCCTGTTTCTGGAAACACCATATATTTT.

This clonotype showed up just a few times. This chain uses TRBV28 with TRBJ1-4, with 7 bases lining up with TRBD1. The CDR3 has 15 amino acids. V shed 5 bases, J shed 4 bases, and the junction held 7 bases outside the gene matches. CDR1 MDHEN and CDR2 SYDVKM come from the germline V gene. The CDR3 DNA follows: TGTGCCAGCAGTCCGGGGGACAGAATTAATGAAAAACTGTTTTTT. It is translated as CASSPGDRINEKLFF.

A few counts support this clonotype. In DNA form, the CDR3 reads TGTGCCAGCAGTGGGGGTTACACTGAAGCTTTCTTT. Translated: CASSGGYTEAFF. The chain recombines TRBV2 with TRBJ1-1; no reliable D call. This CDR3 contains 12 residues. Germline assignment: CDR1 SNHLY and CDR2 FYNNEI. The V end lost 4 bases, the J end lost 3 bases, and 6 bases lay between the germline ends.

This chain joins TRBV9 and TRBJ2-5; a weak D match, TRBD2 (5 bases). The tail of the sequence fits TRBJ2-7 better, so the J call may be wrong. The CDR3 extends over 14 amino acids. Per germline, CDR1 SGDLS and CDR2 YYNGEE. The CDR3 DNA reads TGTGCCAGCAGCCCCGGGGTGGTACCCTACGAGCAGTACTTC. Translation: CASSPGVVPYEQYF.

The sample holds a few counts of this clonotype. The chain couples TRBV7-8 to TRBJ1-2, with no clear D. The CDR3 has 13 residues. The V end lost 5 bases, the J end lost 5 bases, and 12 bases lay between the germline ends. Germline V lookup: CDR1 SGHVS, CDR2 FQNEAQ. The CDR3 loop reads CASSQDANYGYTF. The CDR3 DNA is TGTGCCAGCAGCCAGGACGCGAATTATGGCTACACCTTC.

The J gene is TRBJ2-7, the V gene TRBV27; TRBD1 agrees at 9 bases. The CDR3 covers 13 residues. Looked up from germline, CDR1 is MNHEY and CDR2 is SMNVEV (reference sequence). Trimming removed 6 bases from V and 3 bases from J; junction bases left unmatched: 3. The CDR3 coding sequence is TGTGCCAGCAGACGGACAGGGGTCTACGAGCAGTACTTC. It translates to CASRRTGVYEQYF.